Each of the 25 T cell receptor beta chains below was sequenced from the same sample in a study of cytomegalovirus exposure and HLA in healthy donors. Generated by immunoSEQ multiplex PCR, the TCRdb table keeps only in-frame clones and is missing some. The table lists about 200,000 clones, over 65% of them singletons. Input material: PBMCs. Every receptor here comes from a woman younger than 30 in good health and CMV-seronegative.

The chain couples TRBV9 to TRBJ1-2; 9 bases line up with TRBD1. Germline values: CDR1 SGDLS, CDR2 YYNGEE. V was pared by 4 bases and J by 6 bases, with 16 bases of the junction left unmatched. CDR3 length: 17 amino acids. CDR3 DNA sequence: TGTGCCAGCAGCCCCCATCCCCCGGGGGGGACAGGGCATGGCTACACCTTC. Residues: CASSPHPPGGTGHGYTF. The full variable domain, with the rest looked up from reference TRBV9 and TRBJ1-2, is DSGVTQTPKHLITATGQRVTLRCSPRSGDLSVYWYQQSLDQGLQFLIQYYNGEERAKGNILERFSAQQFPDLHSELNLSSLELGDSALYFCASSPHPPGGTGHGYTFGSGTRLTVV.

The chain combines TRBV18 with TRBJ2-7; D gene unclear. The V and J ends lost 1 base and 2 bases respectively, with 12 bases between them. CDR3 length: 15 residues. Germline V gives CDR1 KGHSH, CDR2 LQKENI. The CDR3 region has the DNA TGTGCCAGCTCACCACGACGTTCAGGAACCTACGAGCAGTACTTC. Translation: CASSPRRSGTYEQYF.

The chain has TRBV11-3 and TRBJ2-3, with a tentative D call TRBD1 (5 bases). CDR1 is SGHNT and CDR2 is YENEEA in the germline V gene. The CDR3 is 12 amino acids. The V end lost 5 bases, the J end lost 8 bases, and 11 bases lay between the germline ends. CDR3 sequence reads: CASSVGRGTQYF. The CDR3 nucleotides read TGTGCCAGCAGCGTGGGTAGGGGTACGCAGTATTTT.

V and J are TRBV2 and TRBJ2-5; TRBD1 aligns across 7 bases. J lost 2 bases, V lost 9 bases, and 3 bases had no gene match. CDR3 length equals 12 residues. CDR1 is SNHLY and CDR2 is FYNNEI in the germline V gene. The CDR3 is CASGTVQETQYF. CDR3 nucleotide sequence: TGTGCCAGTGGGACAGTTCAAGAGACCCAGTACTTC.

The chain couples TRBV9 to TRBJ2-1, with 11 bases identical to TRBD1. Per the germline V gene, CDR1 is SGDLS and CDR2 is YYNGEE. The CDR3 is 15 amino acids. The V gene end was trimmed by 3 bases and the J gene end by 4 bases; junction bases not matched to a gene: 3. The CDR3: CASSGGQGAYNEQFF. The DNA of the CDR3 is TGTGCCAGCAGCGGAGGACAGGGGGCGTACAATGAGCAGTTCTTC.

This clone was seen only a few times. The rearrangement joins TRBV29-1 to TRBJ2-1; D call uncertain. The germline CDR1 and CDR2 sequences are SQVTM and ANQGSEA. CDR3 length: 15 amino acids. Trimming cost V 2 bases and J 3 bases, with 14 bases left between them. The CDR3 sequence: CSVELADQHYNEQFF. CDR3 DNA sequence: TGCAGCGTTGAACTGGCTGACCAACACTACAATGAGCAGTTCTTC.

The V call is TRBV27, the J call TRBJ1-4, with TRBD1 as a possible D gene (5 bases). This CDR3 spans 13 amino acids. Per the germline V gene, CDR1 is MNHEY and CDR2 is SMNVEV (reference sequence). V was shortened by 2 bases and J by 10 bases, with 11 bases between the two germline ends. This chain's CDR3 is CASSLGTGLKLFF. The DNA of the CDR3 is TGTGCCAGCAGTTTAGGGACCGGGCTAAAACTGTTTTTT.

The chain uses TRBV27 and TRBJ2-5; 9 nucleotides match TRBD2. Germline loops: CDR1 MNHEY, CDR2 SMNVEV (reference sequence). V trimming: 4 bases; J trimming: 0 bases; junction bases outside the gene matches: 3. The length of the CDR3 is 15 residues. The chain's CDR3 is CASSSRLADQETQYF. CDR3 DNA: TGTGCCAGCAGTTCCCGACTAGCGGACCAAGAGACCCAGTACTTC.

The chain joins TRBV20-1 to TRBJ1-2; D call uncertain. In germline, CDR1 is DFQATT, CDR2 SNEGSKA (reference sequence). CDR3 length: 11 amino acids. The CDR3 DNA reads TGCAGGGCCTTCGGAGACGGTGGCTACACCTTC. Protein: CRAFGDGGYTF.

The genes are TRBV5-5 and TRBJ2-7; no clear D gene. In germline, CDR1 is SGHKS, CDR2 YYEKEE (reference sequence). This CDR3 contains 14 residues. V lost 7 bases and J lost 1, with 15 bases in between. CDR3 coding DNA: TGTGCCAGCGTAGACGGTTACCGTTCCTACGAGCAGTACTTC. It translates to CASVDGYRSYEQYF.

The rearrangement uses TRBV7-9 and TRBJ1-1; 7 positions match TRBD1. Germline V gene lookup returns CDR1 SEHNR and CDR2 FQNEAQ (reference sequence). The CDR3 is made up of 16 amino acids. V shed 3 bases, J shed 4 bases, and the junction held 11 bases outside the gene matches. The CDR3 region has the DNA TGTGCCAGCAGCTTTCCCCCTCGACAGGGCCGCACTGAAGCTTTCTTT. Protein sequence: CASSFPPRQGRTEAFF.

The rearrangement uses TRBV7-9 and TRBJ2-7; possibly TRBD1 for D (6 bases). Germline-derived CDR1 and CDR2 are SEHNR and FQNEAQ (reference sequence). V lost 0 bases and J lost 6, with 6 bases in between. The CDR3 runs 12 residues. The CDR3 bases are TGTGCCAGCAGCTTAGCCAGGGGCGAGCAGTACTTC. This codes for CASSLARGEQYF.

V usage is TRBV5-6 and J usage is TRBJ1-1, with D perhaps TRBD1 (6 bases). Trimming removed 5 bases at V and 2 bases at J, with 19 bases between. The CDR3 is 16 residues long. In germline, CDR1 is SGHDT, CDR2 YYEEEE. This CDR3 is CASSWGTGAVNTEAFF. In DNA form, the CDR3 reads TGTGCCAGCAGTTGGGGTACGGGGGCTGTAAACACTGAAGCTTTCTTT.

This rearrangement joins TRBV27 to TRBJ1-1; D unclear. CDR1 and CDR2 from the germline V gene are MNHEY and SMNVEV (reference sequence). The CDR3 spans 16 residues. Trimming took 0 bases from V and 1 from J, leaving 12 bases between them. CDR3 residues: CASSLSARHKNTEAFF. The CDR3 bases are TGTGCCAGCAGTTTATCTGCCAGGCATAAGAACACTGAAGCTTTCTTT.

The V gene is TRBV6-5, the J gene TRBJ2-5; D may correspond to TRBD1 or TRBD2 (6 bases each). This CDR3 comprises 13 residues. The V end was cut by 5 bases, the J end by 14 bases, with 21 bases between. Per germline, CDR1 MNHEY and CDR2 SVGAGI. In DNA form, the CDR3 reads TGTGCCAGCAGTCGTCTGTGGGGGGCCGTGCGCTACTTC. It is translated as CASSRLWGAVRYF.

J is TRBJ1-2 and V is TRBV14; the D gene is possibly TRBD1 (5 bases). The CDR3 sequence is 18 residues long. Trimming left V 0 bases short and J 1 base short, with 18 bases between. Per the germline V gene, CDR1 is SGHDN and CDR2 is FVKESK. The CDR3, as DNA: TGTGCCAGCAGCCAAGATTGGAGGCGAACAGGCGATAACTATGGCTACACCTTC. Protein: CASSQDWRRTGDNYGYTF.

The table lists this clone with a count of one. This chain joins TRBV6-5 and TRBJ2-7; D gene uncertain. Between the trimmed V and J ends, which lost 8 bases and 3 bases, there was a span of 14 bases. Germline V gene lookup returns CDR1 MNHEY and CDR2 SVGAGI. The CDR3 extends over 13 amino acids. The CDR3 spells CASRESPLYEQYF. For the CDR3, the DNA is TGTGCCAGCCGCGAAAGCCCCCTCTACGAGCAGTACTTC.

The genes are TRBV5-1 and TRBJ2-7, with 7 bases lining up with TRBD1. This CDR3 is built from 15 residues. V lost 0 bases to trimming and J lost 3 bases; unmatched junction nucleotides: 6. Germline assignment: CDR1 SGHRS and CDR2 YFSETQ. CDR3 coding DNA: TGCGCCAGCAGCTTGGGGACAGGCCGCTTCTACGAGCAGTACTTC. Amino acid sequence: CASSLGTGRFYEQYF.

With regard to this clone: Other DNA sequences within the sample encode an identical CDR3. The rearrangement links TRBV28 to TRBJ1-5; D not resolved. V was cut by 6 bases and J by 0 bases, with 6 bases left in between. This CDR3 has 13 residues. Germline CDR1 and CDR2: MDHEN and SYDVKM. The CDR3 is CASSRDSNQPQHF. In nucleotides, the CDR3 is TGTGCCAGCAGCCGGGATAGCAATCAGCCCCAGCATTTT.

V is TRBV10-3 and J is TRBJ2-7, with D perhaps being TRBD1 or TRBD2 (5 bases each). Germline CDR1 reads ENHRY; CDR2 reads SYGVKD. The CDR3 consists of 14 residues. Trimming shortened V by 4 bases and J by 4 bases, and 14 bases separated the two germline ends. The CDR3 coding sequence is TGTGCCATCAGTGGAGGGGTAGAGGTGTACGAGCAGTACTTC. Translating it yields CAISGGVEVYEQYF.

The V gene is TRBV9, the J gene TRBJ2-7; no firm D call. CDR3 length equals 14 residues. Trimming shortened V by 0 bases and J by 3 bases, and 10 bases separated the two germline ends. Germline-derived CDR1 and CDR2 are SGDLS and YYNGEE. CDR3 sequence (DNA): TGTGCCAGCAGCGTAGGGCTTTTGAACTACGAGCAGTACTTC. Protein: CASSVGLLNYEQYF. The whole variable domain, filled in from reference TRBV9 and TRBJ2-7, reads DSGVTQTPKHLITATGQRVTLRCSPRSGDLSVYWYQQSLDQGLQFLIQYYNGEERAKGNILERFSAQQFPDLHSELNLSSLELGDSALYFCASSVGLLNYEQYFGPGTRLTVT.

The chain recombines TRBV5-8 with TRBJ1-1; maybe TRBD1 (5 bases). Trimming stripped 4 bases from V and 8 bases from J, with 12 bases between. Germline V lookup: CDR1 SGHTS, CDR2 YDEGEE. CDR3 length equals 12 residues. CDR3 region: CASSRGAEEAFF. The CDR3 nucleotides read TGTGCCAGCAGCCGAGGGGCCGAGGAAGCTTTCTTT.

V is TRBV6-1 and J is TRBJ1-2; D not certain. V was clipped by 1 base and J by 2 bases, with 5 bases between them. The V gene's germline CDR1 is MNHNS and CDR2 SASEGT. The CDR3 has 13 amino acids. CDR3 coding DNA: TGTGCCAGCAGTGAAGAGAGGAACTATGGCTACACCTTC. Translated: CASSEERNYGYTF.

This clone was seen just once. V gene TRBV27 combines with J gene TRBJ1-2, with D tentatively TRBD1 (6 bases). Trimming cost V 3 bases and J 8 bases, with 16 bases left between them. Germline CDR1 reads MNHEY; CDR2 reads SMNVEV (reference sequence). This CDR3 is 14 amino acids long. CDR3: CASSFGRGGGGYTF. Here the CDR3 DNA reads TGTGCCAGCAGTTTTGGCAGGGGCGGCGGCGGCTACACCTTC.

In this sample, this clone turned up a few times. V gene TRBV2 combines with J gene TRBJ1-6; 8 bases fit TRBD1. J was trimmed by 7 bases and V by 6 bases; bases with no gene match: 5. This CDR3 has 14 amino acids. Per germline, CDR1 SNHLY and CDR2 FYNNEI. This CDR3 is CASSQDRVNSPLHF. The DNA for the CDR3 is TGTGCCAGCAGCCAGGACAGGGTCAATTCACCCCTCCACTTT.